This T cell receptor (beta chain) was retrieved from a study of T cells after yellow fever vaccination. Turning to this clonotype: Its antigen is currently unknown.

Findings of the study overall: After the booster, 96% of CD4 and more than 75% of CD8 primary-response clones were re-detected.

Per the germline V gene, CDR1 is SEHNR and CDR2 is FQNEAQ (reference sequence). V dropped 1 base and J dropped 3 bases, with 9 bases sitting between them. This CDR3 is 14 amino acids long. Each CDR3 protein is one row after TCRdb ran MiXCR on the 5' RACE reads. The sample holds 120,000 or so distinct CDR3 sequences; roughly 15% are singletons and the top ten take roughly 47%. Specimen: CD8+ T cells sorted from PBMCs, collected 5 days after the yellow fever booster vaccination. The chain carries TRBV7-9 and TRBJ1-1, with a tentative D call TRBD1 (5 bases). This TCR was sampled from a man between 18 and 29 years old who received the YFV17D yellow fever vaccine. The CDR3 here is CASSLVRGDTEAFF. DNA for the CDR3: TGTGCCAGCAGCTTAGTGAGGGGTGACACTGAAGCTTTCTTT. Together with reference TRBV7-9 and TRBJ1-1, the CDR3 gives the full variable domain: DTGVSQNPRHKITKRGQNVTFRCDPISEHNRLYWYRQTLGQGPEFLTYFQNEAQLEKSRLLSDRFSAERPKGSFSTLEIQRTEQGDSAMYLCASSLVRGDTEAFFGQGTRLTVV.